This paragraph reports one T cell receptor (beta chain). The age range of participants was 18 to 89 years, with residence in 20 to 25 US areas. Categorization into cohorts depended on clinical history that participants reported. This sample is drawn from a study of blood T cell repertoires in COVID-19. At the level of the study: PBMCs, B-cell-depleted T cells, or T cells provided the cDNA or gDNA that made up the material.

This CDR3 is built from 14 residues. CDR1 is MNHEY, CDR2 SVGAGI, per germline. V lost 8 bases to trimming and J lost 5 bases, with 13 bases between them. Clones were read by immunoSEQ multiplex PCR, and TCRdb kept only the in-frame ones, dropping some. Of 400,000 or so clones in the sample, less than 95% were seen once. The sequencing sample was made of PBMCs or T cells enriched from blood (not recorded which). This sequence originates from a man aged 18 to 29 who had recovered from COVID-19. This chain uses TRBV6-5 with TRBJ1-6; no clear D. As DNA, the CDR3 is TGTGCCAGCGAGGGAGTATCCGATAATTCACCCCTCCACTTT. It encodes CASEGVSDNSPLHF.